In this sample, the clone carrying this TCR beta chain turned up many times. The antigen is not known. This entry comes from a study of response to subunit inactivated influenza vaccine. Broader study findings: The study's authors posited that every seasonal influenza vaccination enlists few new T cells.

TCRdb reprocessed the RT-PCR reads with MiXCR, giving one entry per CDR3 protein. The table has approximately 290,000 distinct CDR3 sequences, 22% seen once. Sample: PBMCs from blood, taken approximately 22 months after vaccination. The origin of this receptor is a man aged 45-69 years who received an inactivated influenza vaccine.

CDR3 DNA: TGTGCCAGCAGCCAAGATTCTGGAAACACCATATATTTT. Translation gives CASSQDSGNTIYF. The chain combines TRBV4-2 with TRBJ1-3; D gene unclear. Germline CDR1 is LGHNA and CDR2 is YNFKEQ. V was shortened by 0 bases and J by 1 base, with 1 base between the two germline ends. This CDR3 spans 13 amino acids.